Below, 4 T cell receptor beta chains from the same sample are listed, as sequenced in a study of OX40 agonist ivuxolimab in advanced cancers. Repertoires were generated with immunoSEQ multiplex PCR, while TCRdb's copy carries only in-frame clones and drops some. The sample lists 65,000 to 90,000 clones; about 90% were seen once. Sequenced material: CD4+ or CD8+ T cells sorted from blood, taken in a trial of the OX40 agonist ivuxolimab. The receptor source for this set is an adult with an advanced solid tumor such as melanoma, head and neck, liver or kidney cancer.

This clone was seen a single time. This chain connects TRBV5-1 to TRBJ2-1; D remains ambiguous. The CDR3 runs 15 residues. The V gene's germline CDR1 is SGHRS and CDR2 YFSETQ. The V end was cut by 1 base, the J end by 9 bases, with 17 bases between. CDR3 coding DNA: TGCGCCAGCAGCTTGTTTACTGGTGAGGCACGTGAGCAGTTCTTC. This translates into CASSLFTGEAREQFF.

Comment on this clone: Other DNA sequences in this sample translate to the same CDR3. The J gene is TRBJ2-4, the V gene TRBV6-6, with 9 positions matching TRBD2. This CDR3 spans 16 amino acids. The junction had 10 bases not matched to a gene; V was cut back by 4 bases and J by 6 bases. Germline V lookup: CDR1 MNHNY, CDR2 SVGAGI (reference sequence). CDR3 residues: CASSSPGLAGVNIQYF. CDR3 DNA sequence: TGTGCCAGCAGTTCCCCGGGACTAGCTGGGGTAAACATTCAGTACTTC.

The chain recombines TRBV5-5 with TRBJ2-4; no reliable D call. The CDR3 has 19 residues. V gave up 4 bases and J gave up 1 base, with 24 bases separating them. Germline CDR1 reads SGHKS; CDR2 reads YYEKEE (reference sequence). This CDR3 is CASSENGPARLLAKNIQYF. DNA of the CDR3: TGTGCCAGCAGCGAAAATGGTCCCGCCAGACTCCTCGCCAAAAACATTCAGTACTTC.

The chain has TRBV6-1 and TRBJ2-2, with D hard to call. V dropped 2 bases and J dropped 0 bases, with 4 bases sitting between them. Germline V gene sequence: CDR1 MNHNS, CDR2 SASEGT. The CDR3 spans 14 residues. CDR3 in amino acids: CASSELANTGELFF. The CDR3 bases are TGTGCCAGCAGTGAACTAGCGAACACCGGGGAGCTGTTTTTT.